The clone carrying this TCR beta chain was seen a single time. The data derive from a study of T cell changes during pregnancy in multiple sclerosis. V lost 3 bases and J 5 bases, leaving 5 bases between the germline ends. The CDR3 runs to 11 residues. Germline V gene data show CDR1 as MNHNS and CDR2 as SASEGT. Measured with immunoSEQ multiplex PCR; TCRdb has only the in-frame clones, and not every one. The data show about 14,000 clones, under 90% seen once. The TCR was taken from a female donor in good health, enrolled as a control in a pregnancy study. J is TRBJ2-7 and V is TRBV6-1; D remains unclear. The starting material was CD8+ T cells from peripheral blood mononuclear cells, obtained after pregnancy. The CDR3: CASSDRDEQYF. The DNA of the CDR3 is TGTGCCAGCAGTGACCGCGACGAGCAGTACTTC.